This passage covers 6 T cell receptor beta chains from one sample sequenced in a study of blood T cells in healthy people across ages. Next came a second PCR, run for about 6 to 12 cycles, which used a sample-barcoded 5' primer along with a J-beta primer mix. TCRdb used MiXCR to reprocess the 5' RACE reads, holding one entry per CDR3 protein. The sample has roughly 1,500,000 distinct CDR3 sequences, 42% seen once. Sequencing was done on a sample of blood. These receptors all come from a woman aged 18-29 years in good health.

This clonotype was detected a few times. V gene TRBV10-3 combines with J gene TRBJ2-1; TRBD1 or TRBD2 may be the D gene (7 bases each). The tail of the sequence fits TRBJ2-7 better, so the J call may be wrong. This CDR3 region has 15 residues. Germline CDR1 reads ENHRY; CDR2 reads SYGVKD. CDR3 sequence: CAISPQGGSYNEQYF. CDR3 sequence (DNA): TGTGCCATCAGTCCCCAGGGGGGGTCCTACAATGAGCAGTACTTC.

The rearrangement links TRBV3-1 to TRBJ2-1; 8 nucleotides line up with TRBD2. With the DNA end fitting TRBJ2-7 better, the J assignment may be wrong. There are 15 residues in the CDR3. The germline gives CDR1 LGHDT, CDR2 YNNKEL (reference sequence). CDR3 region: CASSLVTSVYNEQYF. CDR3 nucleotide sequence: TGTGCCAGCAGCCTTGTGACTAGCGTTTACAATGAGCAGTACTTC.

This clonotype was recorded a few times. V usage is TRBV12-3 or TRBV12-4 and J usage is TRBJ2-1; D unclear. V lost 5 bases to trimming and J lost 10 bases, with 9 bases between them. The CDR3 is made up of 11 amino acids. CDR3 sequence: CASSDTREQFF. The CDR3 DNA follows: TGTGCCAGCAGTGACACGAGGGAGCAGTTCTTC.

This clonotype was recorded once. V gene TRBV3-1 combines with J gene TRBJ1-2; no definite D call. V lost 2 bases, J lost 8 bases, and 12 bases lay in between. This CDR3 is 13 amino acids long. Per germline, CDR1 LGHDT and CDR2 YNNKEL (reference sequence). The chain's CDR3 is CASSQHAPAGYTF. Written as DNA, the CDR3 is TGTGCCAGCAGCCAACATGCGCCAGCCGGCTACACCTTC.

This chain joins TRBV14 and TRBJ2-7; no firm D call. The germline V and J ends were trimmed by 1 base and 0 bases, with 13 bases remaining between them. The CDR3 spans 16 residues. Germline loops: CDR1 SGHDN, CDR2 FVKESK. The CDR3, as DNA: TGTGCCAGCAGCCAAGGGGAACGGCGCAGCTCCTACGAGCAGTACTTC. It yields the protein CASSQGERRSSYEQYF.

The chain links TRBV25-1 to TRBJ2-3, with 10 positions matching TRBD1. CDR1 and CDR2 (germline): MGHDK, SYGVNS. The CDR3 covers 18 residues. The V and J ends lost 5 bases and 0 bases, in that order; junction bases with no gene match: 11. The CDR3: CASSTGQGRTISTDTQYF. For the CDR3, the DNA is TGTGCCAGCAGTACGGGACAGGGGAGGACAATTAGCACAGATACGCAGTATTTT.